A selection of T cell receptor beta chains follows, all from one sample in a study of blood T cell repertoires in COVID-19. The protocol was immunoSEQ multiplex PCR, while the TCRdb copy is restricted to in-frame clones and leaves out a portion. The sample lists roughly 140,000 clones, less than 90% occurring once. What was sequenced was peripheral blood. These receptors originate from a human donor in a cohort sampled during active COVID-19. Both conserved end residues are part of each CDR3. The D gene is left open where the match is weak. The size entry is marked missing in some rows and otherwise reads once, few, many or a size class.

.	TRBV7-8	TRBJ1-6	13	.	CAKKEGQNSPLHF	TGTGCCAAGAAGGAGGGGCAGAATTCACCCCTCCACTTT
.	TRBV6-5	TRBJ2-1	14	TRBD1	CASSYSGTGNEQFF	TGTGCCAGCAGTTACTCGGGGACAGGGAATGAGCAGTTCTTC
.	TRBV28	TRBJ2-3	14	.	CASSLGQARGTQYF	TGTGCCAGCAGTTTAGGGCAGGCCCGGGGTACGCAGTATTTT
.	TRBV9	TRBJ2-2	18	TRBD2	CASSVVTSGGANTGELFF	TGTGCCAGCAGCGTAGTTACTAGCGGGGGGGCGAACACCGGGGAGCTGTTTTTT
.	TRBV5-4	TRBJ1-3	16	TRBD1	CASSLWTGMVGNTIYF	TGTGCCAGCAGCTTGTGGACAGGGATGGTCGGAAACACCATATATTTT
.	TRBV9	TRBJ2-3	16	TRBD2	CASSVDVTSGTDTQYF	TGTGCCAGCAGCGTAGATGTGACTAGCGGCACAGATACGCAGTATTTT
.	TRBV5-1	TRBJ1-6	14	.	CASSLAGLDSPLHF	TGCGCCAGCAGCTTGGCCGGGTTGGATTCACCCCTCCACTTT
once	TRBV30	TRBJ1-3	11	.	CAWAGLDTIYF	TGTGCCTGGGCAGGGCTAGACACCATATATTTT
.	TRBV5-5	TRBJ1-3	18	TRBD1	CASSPQTGQTISGNTIYF	TGTGCCAGCAGCCCACAAACGGGACAGACGATCTCTGGAAACACCATATATTTT
.	TRBV18	TRBJ2-7	13	.	CASSRGTRDEQYF	TGTGCCAGCTCACGCGGGACTCGTGACGAGCAGTACTTC
.	TRBV7-2	TRBJ2-2	15	.	CASSLFRLNTGELFF	TGTGCCAGCAGCTTATTCCGTCTGAACACCGGGGAGCTGTTTTTT
.	TRBV15	TRBJ1-1	16	.	CATSRDPWQWNTEAFF	TGTGCCACCAGCAGAGACCCCTGGCAGTGGAACACTGAAGCTTTCTTT
.	TRBV27	TRBJ1-5	18	TRBD1	CASSLIADRGDGNQPQHF	TGTGCCAGCAGTCTCATAGCAGACAGGGGCGACGGCAATCAGCCCCAGCATTTT
.	TRBV29-1	TRBJ1-2	10	.	CSGGSEGYTF	TGCAGCGGGGGTTCTGAGGGCTACACCTTC
.	TRBV6-2/TRBV6-3	TRBJ1-2	16	.	CASSRTAPGVSYGYTF	TGTGCCAGCAGTCGAACCGCGCCAGGGGTGAGCTATGGCTACACCTTC
.	TRBV18	TRBJ1-5	13	.	CASSLETDQPQHF	TGTGCCAGCTCACTAGAAACTGATCAGCCCCAGCATTTT
.	TRBV19	TRBJ1-6	15	TRBD1	CASSRTGSVGSPLHF	TGTGCCAGTAGTAGGACAGGGTCCGTGGGTTCACCCCTCCACTTT
once	TRBV7-2	TRBJ1-2	14	.	CASSLAGLNYGYTF	TGTGCCAGCAGCCTGGCAGGGCTTAACTATGGCTACACCTTC
.	TRBV27	TRBJ2-1	14	TRBD2	CASSLMAGDYEQFF	TGTGCCAGCAGTTTAATGGCGGGGGACTATGAGCAGTTCTTC
.	TRBV9	TRBJ2-1	15	TRBD1	CASSVEGTGFNEQFF	TGTGCCAGCAGCGTAGAGGGGACAGGGTTCAATGAGCAGTTCTTC
.	TRBV29-1	TRBJ2-1	14	.	CSVRDSFYGDEQFF	TGCAGCGTTAGGGACTCCTTTTACGGGGATGAGCAGTTCTTC
.	TRBV7-8	TRBJ2-4	15	.	CASSLEGDLKNIQYF	TGTGCCAGCAGCTTAGAAGGGGATCTCAAAAACATTCAGTACTTC
few	TRBV10-3	TRBJ1-2	15	.	CAISERRGPREGYTF	TGTGCCATCAGTGAAAGGAGAGGCCCCCGGGAGGGCTACACCTTC
.	TRBV7-8	TRBJ1-1	14	.	CASSLTTVNTEAFF	TGTGCCAGCAGCTTGACGACAGTGAACACTGAAGCTTTCTTT